The source of this T cell receptor (beta chain) is a study of T cells in Graves' hyperthyroidism and ophthalmopathy. The source material, RNA transcripts, was used to amplify TCR beta CDR3 regions. HTBI primers were the set used in a first-round RT-PCR of the TCR CDR3. TCRdb re-derived calls from the multiplex PCR reads in MiXCR, one entry per CDR3 protein. The repertoire consists of about 110,000 distinct CDR3 sequences, with roughly 15% occurring once and the leading ten covering around 42%. This clonotype was recorded many times. The authors deemed Graves' hyperthyroidism stable absent ophthalmopathy progression within 18 months. Looked up from germline, CDR1 is SNHLY and CDR2 is FYNNEI. The CDR3 length is 14 residues. V lost 6 bases, J lost 6 bases, and 9 bases stayed unmatched.

This TCR was sampled from a woman aged 50 to 60 with Graves' hyperthyroidism. Sequencing was performed on blood. The chain employs TRBV2 and TRBJ1-2, with 8 bases aligning to TRBD1. The DNA for the CDR3 is TGTGCCAGCAGCAAGGACAGGGATATGGATGGCTACACCTTC. Residues: CASSKDRDMDGYTF.